A selection of T cell receptor beta chains follows, all from one sample in a study of OX40 agonist ivuxolimab in advanced cancers. Generated by immunoSEQ multiplex PCR, the TCRdb table keeps only in-frame clones and is missing some. The sample consists of some 59,000 clones, less than 85% of them appearing once. Specimen: CD4+ or CD8+ T cells sorted from blood, collected in a trial of the OX40 agonist ivuxolimab. These receptors all come from an adult with an advanced solid tumor such as melanoma, head and neck, liver or kidney cancer. Both conserved end residues are part of each CDR3.

>TRBV28
CASRKNTEAFF
>TRBV6-1
CASSHRGGTQYF
>TRBV11-2
CASSLWGLAGTPANEQFF
>TRBV21-1
CASSNRKGRSQETQYF
>TRBV28
CASSSQGGGNTIYF
>TRBV2
CASSLDISGNTIYF
>TRBV10-3
CAIRGQGHIGYTF
>TRBV5-1
CASSLRQRIYNEQFF
>TRBV7-2
CASTLGGRRGDGYTF
>TRBV30
CAWSPGGGYTF
>TRBV28
CASSGRGQGRTNEKLFF
>TRBV18
CASSPTGTPYEQYF
>TRBV6-4
CASSELQKQYF
>TRBV7-9
CASSFGEASTSGPSYF
>TRBV16
CASSFQVIGEVEAFF
>TRBV5-5
CASSLEQPQHF
>TRBV27
CASSYRAELYNEQFF
>TRBV7-9
CASSPPGGAVYGYTF
>TRBV2
CASSFDGAYNEQFF
>TRBV28
CASSKQGSYGYTF
>TRBV5-6
CASSPLWDISSTDTQYF
>TRBV7-8
CASSPHGGKQETQYF